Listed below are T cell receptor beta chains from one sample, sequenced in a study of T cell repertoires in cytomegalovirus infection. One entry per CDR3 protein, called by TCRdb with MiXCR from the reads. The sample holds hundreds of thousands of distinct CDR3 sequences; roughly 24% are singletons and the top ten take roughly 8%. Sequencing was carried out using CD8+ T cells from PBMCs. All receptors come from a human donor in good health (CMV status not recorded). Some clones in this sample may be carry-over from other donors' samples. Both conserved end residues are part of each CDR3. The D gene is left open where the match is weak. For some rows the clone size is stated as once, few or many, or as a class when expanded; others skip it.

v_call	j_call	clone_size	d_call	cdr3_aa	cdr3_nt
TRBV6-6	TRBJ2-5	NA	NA	CSSSYTADAQETQYF	TGTTCCAGCAGTTACACAGCGGATGCACAAGAGACCCAGTACTTC
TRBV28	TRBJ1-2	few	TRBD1	CASSDRGLGYGYTF	TGTGCCAGTTCAGACAGGGGTTTGGGCTATGGCTACACCTTC
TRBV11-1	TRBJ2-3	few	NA	CASSLRGNLDTQYF	TGTGCCAGCAGCTTAAGGGGGAACCTCGATACGCAGTATTTT
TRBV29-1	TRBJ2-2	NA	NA	CSVEGDLSGELFF	TGCAGCGTTGAGGGAGACCTCTCCGGGGAGCTGTTTTTT
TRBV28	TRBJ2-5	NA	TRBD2	CASSVAGGEETQCF	TGTGCCAGCAGTGTCGCGGGGGGAGAAGAGACCCAGTGCTTC
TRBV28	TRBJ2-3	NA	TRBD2	CASSLGAAGGPDTQYF	TGTGCCAGCAGTTTAGGAGCAGCGGGGGGCCCAGATACGCAGTATTTT
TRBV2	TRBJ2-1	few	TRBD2	CASSSTTSGDHNEQFF	TGTGCCAGCAGTTCCACGACTAGCGGGGATCACAATGAGCAGTTCTTC
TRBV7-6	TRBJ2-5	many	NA	CASSLFGDQETQYF	TGTGCCAGCAGCTTATTTGGGGATCAAGAGACCCAGTACTTC
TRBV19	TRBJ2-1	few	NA	CASSIGEPIYNEQFF	TGTGCCAGTAGTATAGGGGAGCCAATTTACAATGAGCAGTTCTTC
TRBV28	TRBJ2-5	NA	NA	CASSFLRDTTMGETQYF	TGTGCCAGCAGCTTCCTACGGGACACCACTATGGGAGAGACCCAGTACTTC
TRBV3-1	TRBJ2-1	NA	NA	CASSHGGVGNEQFF	TGTGCCAGCAGCCATGGGGGTGTGGGGAATGAGCAGTTCTTC
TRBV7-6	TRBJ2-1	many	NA	CASSLGTVYEQFF	TGTGCCAGCAGCTTAGGAACAGTATATGAGCAGTTCTTC
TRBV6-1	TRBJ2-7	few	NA	CASSEPRTHTYEQYF	TGTGCCAGCAGTGAACCGAGGACGCATACCTACGAGCAGTACTTC
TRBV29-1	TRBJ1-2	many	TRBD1	CSSRTGEGYGYTF	TGCAGCTCCAGGACAGGGGAGGGCTATGGCTACACCTTC
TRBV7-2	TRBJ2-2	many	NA	CASSLSRELFF	TGTGCCAGCAGCTTATCCCGGGAGCTGTTTTTT
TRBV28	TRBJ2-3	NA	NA	CASSPFEGELGDTQYF	TGTGCCAGCAGTCCATTCGAGGGGGAACTGGGAGATACGCAGTATTTT
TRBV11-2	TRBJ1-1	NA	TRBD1	CASSFGGQDMNTEAFF	TGTGCCAGCAGCTTCGGGGGACAGGACATGAACACTGAAGCTTTCTTT
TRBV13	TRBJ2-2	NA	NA	CASSPAGGTNTGELFF	TGTGCCAGCAGCCCCGCCGGGGGTACGAACACCGGGGAGCTGTTTTTT
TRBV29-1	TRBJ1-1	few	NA	CSVEPGTPYTEAFF	TGCAGCGTTGAGCCCGGGACACCCTACACTGAAGCTTTCTTT
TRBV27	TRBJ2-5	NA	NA	CASSTRRTYQETQYF	TGTGCCAGCAGCACTCGCAGGACGTACCAAGAGACCCAGTACTTC
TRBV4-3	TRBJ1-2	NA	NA	CASSQVFAGPDGYTF	TGCGCCAGCAGCCAAGTCTTCGCAGGGCCAGATGGCTACACCTTC
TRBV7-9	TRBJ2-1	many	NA	CASDEQFF	TGTGCCAGCGATGAGCAGTTCTTC
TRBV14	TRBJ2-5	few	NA	CASSKPGGVATQYF	TGTGCCAGCAGCAAACCAGGAGGGGTTGCGACCCAGTACTTC
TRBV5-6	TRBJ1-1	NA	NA	CASSYLPEDTEAFF	TGTGCCAGCAGCTACCTTCCAGAGGACACTGAAGCTTTCTTT
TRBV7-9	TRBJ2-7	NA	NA	CASSSRESYEQYF	TGTGCCAGCAGCAGCCGGGAGTCCTACGAGCAGTACTTC
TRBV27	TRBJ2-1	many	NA	CASSPQALPYNEQFF	TGTGCCAGCTCCCCGCAGGCTCTACCCTACAATGAGCAGTTCTTC
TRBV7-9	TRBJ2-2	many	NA	CASSSPRVGGELFF	TGTGCCAGCAGCAGCCCTCGGGTGGGCGGGGAGCTGTTTTTT
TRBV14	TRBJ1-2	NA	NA	CAGSADYYGYTF	TGTGCCGGCAGCGCTGACTACTATGGCTACACCTTC
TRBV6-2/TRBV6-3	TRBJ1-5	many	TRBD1	CASGWTGGGLNQPQHF	TGTGCCAGCGGGTGGACAGGGGGTGGGTTGAATCAGCCCCAGCATTTT
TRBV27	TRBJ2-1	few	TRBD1	CASSKVPHRTGDNEQFF	TGTGCCAGCTCCAAAGTCCCTCACCGGACAGGGGACAATGAGCAGTTCTTC
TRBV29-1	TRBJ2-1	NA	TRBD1	CSVPRGTASGNEQFF	TGCAGCGTACCTAGGGGGACAGCCTCGGGGAATGAGCAGTTCTTC
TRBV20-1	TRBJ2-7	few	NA	CSARARLVYEQYF	TGCAGTGCTAGAGCAAGACTAGTCTACGAGCAGTACTTC
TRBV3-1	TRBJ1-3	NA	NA	CASSQELRVESSGNTIYF	TGTGCCAGCAGCCAAGAATTAAGGGTCGAATCCTCTGGAAACACCATATATTTT
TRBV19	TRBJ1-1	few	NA	CASATVMNTEAFF	TGTGCCAGTGCTACAGTGATGAACACTGAAGCTTTCTTT
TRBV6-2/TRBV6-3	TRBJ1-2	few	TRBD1	CASSYMDRAGYGYTF	TGTGCCAGCAGTTATATGGACAGGGCGGGCTATGGCTACACCTTC
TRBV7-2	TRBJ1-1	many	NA	CASSFLQGINTEAFF	TGTGCCAGCAGCTTTCTCCAGGGAATTAACACTGAAGCTTTCTTT
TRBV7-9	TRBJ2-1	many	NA	CASSLALGQNNEQFF	TGTGCCAGCAGCTTAGCGTTGGGCCAAAACAATGAGCAGTTCTTC
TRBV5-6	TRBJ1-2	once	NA	CASSPGDNYGYTF	TGTGCCAGCAGCCCCGGGGACAACTATGGCTACACCTTC
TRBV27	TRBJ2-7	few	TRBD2	CASSSTSGGSAYEQYF	TGTGCCAGCAGTTCGACTAGCGGGGGGTCCGCCTACGAGCAGTACTTC
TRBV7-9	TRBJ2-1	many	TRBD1	CASSSPGQDYNEQFF	TGTGCCAGCAGCTCCCCGGGACAGGATTACAATGAGCAGTTCTTC
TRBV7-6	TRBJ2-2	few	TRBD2	CASSLRLTGGNTGELFF	TGTGCCAGCAGCCTACGTCTCACGGGGGGGAACACCGGGGAGCTGTTTTTT
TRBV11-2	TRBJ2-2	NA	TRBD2	CAGSLYLKRGDTGELFF	TGTGCCGGCAGCTTATACCTGAAGCGGGGGGACACCGGGGAGCTGTTTTTT
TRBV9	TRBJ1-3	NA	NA	CASSVTSKAIYF	TGTGCCAGCAGCGTCACCTCCAAAGCCATATATTTT
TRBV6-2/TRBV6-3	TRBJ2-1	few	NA	CASSYGGGAHNEQFF	TGTGCCAGCAGTTACGGAGGGGGGGCCCACAATGAGCAGTTCTTC
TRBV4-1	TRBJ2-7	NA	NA	CASCHLGVPYEQYF	TGCGCCAGCTGCCACCTGGGGGTACCCTACGAGCAGTACTTC
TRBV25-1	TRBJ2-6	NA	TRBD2	CATIGSGGSGANVLTF	TGTGCCACCATCGGTAGCGGGGGGTCTGGGGCCAACGTCCTGACTTTC
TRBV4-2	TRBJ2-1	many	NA	CASSQETSGWNEQFF	TGTGCCAGCAGCCAGGAAACTAGTGGGTGGAATGAGCAGTTCTTC
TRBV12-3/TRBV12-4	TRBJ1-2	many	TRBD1	CASTHPGQGNYGYTF	TGTGCCAGCACCCACCCGGGACAGGGAAACTATGGCTACACCTTC
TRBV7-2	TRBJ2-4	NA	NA	CASSLGPAGGKNIQYF	TGTGCCAGCAGCTTAGGACCAGCGGGCGGCAAAAACATTCAGTACTTC
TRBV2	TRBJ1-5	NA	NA	CASSDWPESNQPQHF	TGTGCCAGCAGTGACTGGCCAGAGAGCAATCAGCCCCAGCATTTT
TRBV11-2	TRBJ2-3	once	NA	CANSLGFSTDTQYF	TGTGCCAACAGCTTAGGGTTTAGCACAGATACGCAGTATTTT
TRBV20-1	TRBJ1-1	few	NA	CSAYREEDTEAFF	TGCAGTGCTTACAGGGAGGAGGACACTGAAGCTTTCTTT
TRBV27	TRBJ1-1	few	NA	CASRSTGMNTEAFF	TGTGCCAGCCGATCTACAGGGATGAACACTGAAGCTTTCTTT
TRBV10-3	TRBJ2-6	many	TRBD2	CAISGGADALGANVLTF	TGTGCCATCAGCGGGGGGGCCGATGCCCTCGGGGCCAACGTCCTGACTTTC